Detailed here is one TCR beta chain. These data belong to a study of cytotoxic CD8 clonotypes in ibrutinib-treated CLL. Study overall: IGHV unmutated about 17; relapsed/refractory more than ten; treatment-naive roughly 15.

Germline V lookup: CDR1 WSHSY, CDR2 SAAADI. Trimming pared 6 bases from V and 0 bases from J, leaving 12 bases between. The length of the CDR3 is 15 residues. Sequencing used immunoSEQ multiplex PCR; TCRdb keeps in-frame clones, though not all of them. Of more than 200,000 clones listed, 60% to 75% are singletons. The chain couples TRBV10-2 to TRBJ2-4, with a weak D call TRBD1 (6 bases). The input for sequencing was PBMCs, taken after 24 months of ibrutinib treatment. The sequence derives from a human donor with chronic lymphocytic leukemia. The CDR3 nucleotides are TGCGCCAGCAGGAGCGAGGGGGAAGCCAAAAACATTCAGTACTTC. Translating it yields CASRSEGEAKNIQYF.